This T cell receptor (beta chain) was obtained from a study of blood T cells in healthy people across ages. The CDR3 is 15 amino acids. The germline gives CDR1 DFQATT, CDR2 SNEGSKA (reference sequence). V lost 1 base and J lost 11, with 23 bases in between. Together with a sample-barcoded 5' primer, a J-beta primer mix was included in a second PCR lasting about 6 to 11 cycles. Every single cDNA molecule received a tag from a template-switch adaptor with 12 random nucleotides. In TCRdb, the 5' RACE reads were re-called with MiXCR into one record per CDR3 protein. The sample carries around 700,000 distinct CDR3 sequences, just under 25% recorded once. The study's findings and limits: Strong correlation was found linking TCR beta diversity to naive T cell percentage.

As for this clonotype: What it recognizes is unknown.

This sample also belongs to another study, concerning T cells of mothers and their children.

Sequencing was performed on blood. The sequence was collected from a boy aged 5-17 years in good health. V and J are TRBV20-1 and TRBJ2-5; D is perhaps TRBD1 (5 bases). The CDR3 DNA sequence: TGCAGTGCTAGAGGGGTGACAGACCTTCTCCTTGAGCAGTACTTC. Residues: CSARGVTDLLLEQYF.